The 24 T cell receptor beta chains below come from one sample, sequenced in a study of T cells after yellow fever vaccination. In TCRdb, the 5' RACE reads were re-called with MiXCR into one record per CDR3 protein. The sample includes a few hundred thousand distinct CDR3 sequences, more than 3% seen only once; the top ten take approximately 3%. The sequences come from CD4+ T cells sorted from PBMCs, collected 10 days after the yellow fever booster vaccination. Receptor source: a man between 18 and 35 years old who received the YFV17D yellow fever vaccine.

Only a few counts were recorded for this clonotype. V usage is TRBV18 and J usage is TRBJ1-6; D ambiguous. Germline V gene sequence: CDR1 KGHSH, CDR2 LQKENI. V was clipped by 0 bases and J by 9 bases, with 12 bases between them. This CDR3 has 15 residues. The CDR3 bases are TGTGCCAGCTCACCACCGTTGGGCCTAGGTTCACCCCTCCACTTT. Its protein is CASSPPLGLGSPLHF.

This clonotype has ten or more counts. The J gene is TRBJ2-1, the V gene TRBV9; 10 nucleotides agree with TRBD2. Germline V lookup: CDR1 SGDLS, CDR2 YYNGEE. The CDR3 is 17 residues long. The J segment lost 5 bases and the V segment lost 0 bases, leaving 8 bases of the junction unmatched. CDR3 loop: CASSVGASGGRDNEQFF. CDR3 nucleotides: TGTGCCAGCAGCGTAGGTGCTAGCGGGGGTAGGGACAATGAGCAGTTCTTC. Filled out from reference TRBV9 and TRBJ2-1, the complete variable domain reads DSGVTQTPKHLITATGQRVTLRCSPRSGDLSVYWYQQSLDQGLQFLIQYYNGEERAKGNILERFSAQQFPDLHSELNLSSLELGDSALYFCASSVGASGGRDNEQFFGPGTRLTVL.

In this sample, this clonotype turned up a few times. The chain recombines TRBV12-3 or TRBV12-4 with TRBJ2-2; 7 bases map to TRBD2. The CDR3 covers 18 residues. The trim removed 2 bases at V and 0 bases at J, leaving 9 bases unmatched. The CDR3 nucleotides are TGTGCCAGCAGTTTATATGGCTGGGAGGGCACGAACACCGGGGAGCTGTTTTTT. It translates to CASSLYGWEGTNTGELFF.

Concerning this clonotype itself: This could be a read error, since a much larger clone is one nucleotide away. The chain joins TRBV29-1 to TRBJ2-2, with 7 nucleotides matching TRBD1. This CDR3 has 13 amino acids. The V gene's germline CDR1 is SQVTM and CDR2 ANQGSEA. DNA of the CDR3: TGCAGCGTTGATAGGGGGCGGACCGCGGAGCTGTTTTTT. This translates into CSVDRGRTAELFF.

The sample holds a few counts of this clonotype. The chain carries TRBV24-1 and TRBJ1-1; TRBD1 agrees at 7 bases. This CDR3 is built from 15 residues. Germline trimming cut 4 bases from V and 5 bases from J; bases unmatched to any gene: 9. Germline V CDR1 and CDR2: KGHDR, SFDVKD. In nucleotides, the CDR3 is TGTGCCACCAGTGACTCACAGGGGAGGGGGACTGAAGCTTTCTTT. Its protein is CATSDSQGRGTEAFF.

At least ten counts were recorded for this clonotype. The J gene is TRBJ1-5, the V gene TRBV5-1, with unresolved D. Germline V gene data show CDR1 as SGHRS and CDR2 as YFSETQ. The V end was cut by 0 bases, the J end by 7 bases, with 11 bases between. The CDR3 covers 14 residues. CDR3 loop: CASSLDSGEQPQHF. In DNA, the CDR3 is TGCGCCAGCAGCTTGGATTCCGGGGAGCAGCCCCAGCATTTT.

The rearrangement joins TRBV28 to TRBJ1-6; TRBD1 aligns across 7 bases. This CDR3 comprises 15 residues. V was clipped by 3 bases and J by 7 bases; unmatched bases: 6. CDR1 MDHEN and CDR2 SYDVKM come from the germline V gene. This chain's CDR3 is CASSFDRAGNSPLHF. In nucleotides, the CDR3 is TGTGCCAGCAGTTTCGACAGGGCAGGCAATTCACCCCTCCACTTT.

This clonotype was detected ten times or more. The CDR3 reads CSARSLGQNTQYF. The CDR3 nucleotides are TGCAGTGCTAGGTCACTGGGACAAAATACGCAGTATTTT. V and J are TRBV20-1 and TRBJ2-3, with D possibly being TRBD1 (6 bases). The germline V gene encodes CDR1 DFQATT and CDR2 SNEGSKA (reference sequence). CDR3 length: 13 residues. Trimming pared 3 bases from V and 7 bases from J, leaving 14 bases between.

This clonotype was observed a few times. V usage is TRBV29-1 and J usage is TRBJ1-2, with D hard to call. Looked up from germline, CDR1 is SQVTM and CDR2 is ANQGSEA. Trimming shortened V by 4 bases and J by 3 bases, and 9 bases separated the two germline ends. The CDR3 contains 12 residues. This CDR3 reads CSVGGLYYGYTF. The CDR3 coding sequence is TGCAGCGTTGGTGGCCTATACTATGGCTACACCTTC. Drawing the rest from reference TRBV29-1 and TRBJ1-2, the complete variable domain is SAVISQKPSRDICQRGTSLTIQCQVDSQVTMMFWYRQQPGQSLTLIATANQGSEATYESGFVIDKFPISRPNLTFSTLTVSNMSPEDSSIYLCSVGGLYYGYTFGSGTRLTVV.

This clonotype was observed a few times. The chain's CDR3 is CASSQGTSSLPYSPLHF. CDR3 nucleotides: TGCGCCAGCAGCCAAGGGACGAGTAGCCTCCCCTATTCACCCCTCCACTTT. The V and J genes are TRBV4-1 and TRBJ1-6; D not resolved. Germline V lookup: CDR1 MGHRA, CDR2 YSYEKL. CDR3 length equals 17 residues. The V gene lost 1 base and the J gene lost 8 bases, with 18 bases spanning the gap.

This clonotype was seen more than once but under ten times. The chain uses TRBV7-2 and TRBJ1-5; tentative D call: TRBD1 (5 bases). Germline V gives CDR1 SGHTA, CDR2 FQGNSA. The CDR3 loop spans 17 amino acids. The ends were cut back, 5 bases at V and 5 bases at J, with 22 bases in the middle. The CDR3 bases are TGTGCCAGCAGCCTGTACTCTGGGGCGATGGCCGATCAGCCCCAGCATTTT. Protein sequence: CASSLYSGAMADQPQHF.

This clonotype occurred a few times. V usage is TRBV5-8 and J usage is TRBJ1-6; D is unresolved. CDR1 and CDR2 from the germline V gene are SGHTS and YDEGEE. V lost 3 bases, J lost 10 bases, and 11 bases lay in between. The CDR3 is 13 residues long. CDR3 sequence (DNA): TGTGCCAGCAGCTCCGGGTTAGGGTCACCCCTCCACTTT. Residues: CASSSGLGSPLHF. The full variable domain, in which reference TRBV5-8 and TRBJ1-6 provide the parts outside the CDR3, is EAGVTQSPTHLIKTRGQQATLRCSPISGHTSVYWYQQALGLGLQFLLWYDEGEERNRGNFPPRFSGRQFPNYSSELNVNALELEDSALYLCASSSGLGSPLHFGNGTRLTVT.

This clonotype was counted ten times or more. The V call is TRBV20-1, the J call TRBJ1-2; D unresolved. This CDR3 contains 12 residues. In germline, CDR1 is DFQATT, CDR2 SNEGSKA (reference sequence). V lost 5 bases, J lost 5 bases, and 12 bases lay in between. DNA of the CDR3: TGCAGTGCTTTACAGCCCGGGTATGGCTACACCTTC. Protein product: CSALQPGYGYTF.

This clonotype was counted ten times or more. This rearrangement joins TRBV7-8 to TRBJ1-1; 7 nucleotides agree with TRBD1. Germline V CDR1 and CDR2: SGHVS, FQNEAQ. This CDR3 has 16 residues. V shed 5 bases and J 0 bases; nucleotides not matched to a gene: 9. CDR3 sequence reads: CASSRTGVTMNTEAFF. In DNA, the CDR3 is TGTGCCAGCAGCCGTACAGGGGTAACCATGAACACTGAAGCTTTCTTT.

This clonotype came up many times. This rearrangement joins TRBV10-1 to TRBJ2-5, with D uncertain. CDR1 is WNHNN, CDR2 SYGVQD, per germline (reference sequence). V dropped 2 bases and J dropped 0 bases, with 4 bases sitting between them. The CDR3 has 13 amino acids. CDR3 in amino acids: CASSEGHQETQYF. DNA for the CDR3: TGCGCCAGCAGTGAGGGACACCAAGAGACCCAGTACTTC.

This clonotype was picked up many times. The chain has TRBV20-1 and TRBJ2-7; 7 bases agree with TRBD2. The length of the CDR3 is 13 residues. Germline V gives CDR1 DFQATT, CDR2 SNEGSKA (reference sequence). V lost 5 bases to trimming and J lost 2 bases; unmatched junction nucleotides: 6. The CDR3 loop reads CSASTSPTYEQYF. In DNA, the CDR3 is TGCAGTGCTTCGACTAGCCCCACCTACGAGCAGTACTTC.

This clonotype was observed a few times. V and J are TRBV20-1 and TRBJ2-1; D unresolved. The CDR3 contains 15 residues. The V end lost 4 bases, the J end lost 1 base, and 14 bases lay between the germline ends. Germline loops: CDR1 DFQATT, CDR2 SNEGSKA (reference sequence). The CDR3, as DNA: TGCAGTGCTAAGGAGTCGAGCGCGTCCTACAATGAGCAGTTCTTC. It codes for CSAKESSASYNEQFF.

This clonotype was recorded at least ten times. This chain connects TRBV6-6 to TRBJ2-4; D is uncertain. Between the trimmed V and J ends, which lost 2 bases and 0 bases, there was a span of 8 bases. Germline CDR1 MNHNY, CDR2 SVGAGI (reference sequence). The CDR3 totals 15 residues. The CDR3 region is CASSYPAIAKNIQYF. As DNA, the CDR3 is TGTGCCAGCAGTTACCCCGCTATAGCCAAAAACATTCAGTACTTC.

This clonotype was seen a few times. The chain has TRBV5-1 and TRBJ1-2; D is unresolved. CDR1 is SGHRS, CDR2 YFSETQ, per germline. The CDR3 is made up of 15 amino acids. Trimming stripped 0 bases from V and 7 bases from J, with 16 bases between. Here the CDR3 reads CASSLAAGPKGGYTF. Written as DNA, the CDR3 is TGCGCCAGCAGCTTGGCCGCAGGACCGAAGGGTGGCTACACCTTC.

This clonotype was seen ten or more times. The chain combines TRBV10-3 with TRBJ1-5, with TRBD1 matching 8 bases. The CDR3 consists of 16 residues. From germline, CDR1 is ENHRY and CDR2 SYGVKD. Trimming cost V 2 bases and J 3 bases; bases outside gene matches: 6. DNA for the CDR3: TGTGCCATCAGTGAGCTTCCAGGGGGCCCCAATCAGCCCCAGCATTTT. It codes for CAISELPGGPNQPQHF.

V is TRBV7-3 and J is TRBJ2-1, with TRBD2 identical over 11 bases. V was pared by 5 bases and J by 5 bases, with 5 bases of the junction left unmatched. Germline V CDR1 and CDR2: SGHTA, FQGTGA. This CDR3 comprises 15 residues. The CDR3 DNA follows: TGTGCCAGCAGCCTTGGGACTAGCGGCAACAATGAGCAGTTCTTC. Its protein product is CASSLGTSGNNEQFF.

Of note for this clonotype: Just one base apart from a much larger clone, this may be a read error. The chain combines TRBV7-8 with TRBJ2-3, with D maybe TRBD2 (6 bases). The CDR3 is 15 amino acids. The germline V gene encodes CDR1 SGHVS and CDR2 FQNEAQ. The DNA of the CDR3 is TGTGCCAGCAGCACGACTAGTCCTCGCACAGTTACGCAGTATTTT. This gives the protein CASSTTSPRTVTQYF.

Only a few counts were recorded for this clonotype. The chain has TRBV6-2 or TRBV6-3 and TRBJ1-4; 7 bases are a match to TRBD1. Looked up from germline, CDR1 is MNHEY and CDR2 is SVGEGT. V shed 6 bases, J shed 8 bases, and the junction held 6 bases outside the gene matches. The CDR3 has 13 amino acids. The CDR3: CASRPTGKEKLFF. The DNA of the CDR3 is TGTGCCAGCAGACCGACAGGGAAGGAAAAACTGTTTTTT.

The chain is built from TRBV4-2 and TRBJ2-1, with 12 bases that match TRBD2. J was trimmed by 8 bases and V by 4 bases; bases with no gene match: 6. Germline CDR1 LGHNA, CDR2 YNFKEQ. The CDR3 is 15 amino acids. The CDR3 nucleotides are TGTGCCAGCAGCCCGGCACTAGCGGGGGGCCATGAGCAGTTCTTC. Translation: CASSPALAGGHEQFF.